This is a list of T cell receptor beta chains from one sample in a study of response to subunit inactivated influenza vaccine. One entry per CDR3 protein, called by TCRdb with MiXCR from the RT-PCR reads. The sample contains about half a million distinct CDR3 sequences, roughly 25% of which appear only once. The source material was CD4+ T cells sorted from PBMCs, sampled less than 6 days after vaccination. Every receptor here comes from a man aged 45-65 years who received an inactivated influenza vaccine. The CDR3 runs from the conserved cysteine through the conserved F or W. Fields, in order: CDR3 protein, CDR3 DNA, J gene, V gene, clone size, D gene. A D gene is named only where the DNA matches it firmly. The size field is filled for only some rows; it gives once, few, many or a size class.

cdr3_aa: CASSSQSGSGYEQFF
cdr3_nt: TGTGCCAGCAGCTCACAGAGCGGGAGTGGATATGAGCAGTTCTTC
j_call: TRBJ2-1
v_call: TRBV7-3
clone_size: .
d_call: TRBD2

cdr3_aa: CASSQAGGKNTGELFF
cdr3_nt: TGTGCCAGCAGCCAGGCGGGAGGGAAGAACACCGGGGAGCTGTTTTTT
j_call: TRBJ2-2
v_call: TRBV4-2
clone_size: .
d_call: TRBD2

cdr3_aa: CSAPGQGNEKLFF
cdr3_nt: TGCAGTGCTCCAGGACAGGGGAATGAAAAACTGTTTTTT
j_call: TRBJ1-4
v_call: TRBV20-1
clone_size: few
d_call: TRBD1

cdr3_aa: CASSFPGRSGELFF
cdr3_nt: TGTGCCAGCAGTTTCCCGGGAAGGTCCGGGGAGCTGTTTTTT
j_call: TRBJ2-2
v_call: TRBV28
clone_size: .
d_call: .

cdr3_aa: CSASTAGQYNSPLHF
cdr3_nt: TGCAGTGCTAGTACTGCGGGACAGTATAATTCACCCCTCCACTTT
j_call: TRBJ1-6
v_call: TRBV20-1
clone_size: few
d_call: TRBD1

cdr3_aa: CAISVSRVGGYEQYF
cdr3_nt: TGTGCCATCAGTGTGAGCAGGGTCGGCGGCTACGAGCAGTACTTC
j_call: TRBJ2-7
v_call: TRBV10-3
clone_size: .
d_call: .

cdr3_aa: CASRTGVSGANVLTF
cdr3_nt: TGTGCCAGTCGCACAGGGGTATCTGGGGCCAACGTCCTGACTTTC
j_call: TRBJ2-6
v_call: TRBV10-3
clone_size: .
d_call: TRBD1

cdr3_aa: CASTPGLAGVSSYNEQFF
cdr3_nt: TGTGCCAGCACCCCGGGGCTAGCGGGGGTCAGCTCCTACAATGAGCAGTTCTTC
j_call: TRBJ2-1
v_call: TRBV6-2/TRBV6-3
clone_size: .
d_call: TRBD2

cdr3_aa: CASSLATGAVNTEAFF
cdr3_nt: TGTGCCAGCAGTTTAGCGACAGGGGCCGTGAACACTGAAGCTTTCTTT
j_call: TRBJ1-1
v_call: TRBV27
clone_size: .
d_call: TRBD1

cdr3_aa: CASSSQASGGYNEQFF
cdr3_nt: TGTGCCAGCAGCTCACAAGCTTCGGGAGGTTACAATGAGCAGTTCTTC
j_call: TRBJ2-1
v_call: TRBV11-2
clone_size: .
d_call: TRBD2

cdr3_aa: CSARDQDRGGETQYF
cdr3_nt: TGCAGTGCTAGAGATCAGGACAGGGGCGGAGAGACCCAGTACTTC
j_call: TRBJ2-5
v_call: TRBV20-1
clone_size: .
d_call: TRBD1

cdr3_aa: CASSLGRVGEQFF
cdr3_nt: TGTGCCAGCAGTTTAGGGAGAGTGGGTGAGCAGTTCTTC
j_call: TRBJ2-1
v_call: TRBV12-3/TRBV12-4
clone_size: .
d_call: .

cdr3_aa: CASKQSGGHQETQYF
cdr3_nt: TGCGCCAGCAAACAGAGCGGGGGCCACCAAGAGACCCAGTACTTC
j_call: TRBJ2-5
v_call: TRBV5-1
clone_size: few
d_call: TRBD2

cdr3_aa: CASSLVTGFETQYF
cdr3_nt: TGTGCCAGCAGCTTAGTGACAGGGTTCGAGACCCAGTACTTC
j_call: TRBJ2-5
v_call: TRBV7-2
clone_size: .
d_call: TRBD1

cdr3_aa: CSAHDHEQFF
cdr3_nt: TGCAGCGCCCACGACCATGAGCAGTTCTTC
j_call: TRBJ2-1
v_call: TRBV29-1
clone_size: .
d_call: .

cdr3_aa: CAISELEGWANVLTF
cdr3_nt: TGTGCCATCAGTGAGCTTGAGGGGTGGGCCAACGTCCTGACTTTC
j_call: TRBJ2-6
v_call: TRBV10-3
clone_size: few
d_call: .

cdr3_aa: CSVAFRVPGLGAYEQYF
cdr3_nt: TGCAGCGTTGCTTTCAGAGTCCCGGGACTAGGGGCCTACGAGCAGTACTTC
j_call: TRBJ2-7
v_call: TRBV29-1
clone_size: few
d_call: TRBD2

cdr3_aa: CASSLYPPKRDPHEQYF
cdr3_nt: TGTGCCAGCAGTTTATACCCCCCAAAGCGGGACCCCCACGAGCAGTACTTC
j_call: TRBJ2-7
v_call: TRBV27
clone_size: .
d_call: TRBD2

cdr3_aa: CASSLQVGQRNEKLFF
cdr3_nt: TGTGCCAGCAGCTTACAAGTTGGTCAGAGAAATGAAAAACTGTTTTTT
j_call: TRBJ1-4
v_call: TRBV7-9
clone_size: .
d_call: .

cdr3_aa: CASGGGPDTQYF
cdr3_nt: TGTGCCAGCGGGGGGGGCCCAGATACGCAGTATTTT
j_call: TRBJ2-3
v_call: TRBV25-1
clone_size: .
d_call: .

cdr3_aa: CASSLEAGGFYEQYF
cdr3_nt: TGTGCCAGCAGCTTAGAAGCGGGAGGGTTCTACGAGCAGTACTTC
j_call: TRBJ2-7
v_call: TRBV7-2
clone_size: few
d_call: TRBD2

cdr3_aa: CASSSGAKNIQYF
cdr3_nt: TGCGCCAGCAGCTCAGGTGCGAAAAACATTCAGTACTTC
j_call: TRBJ2-4
v_call: TRBV5-1
clone_size: many
d_call: .

cdr3_aa: CASSPVNPQETQYF
cdr3_nt: TGTGCCAGCTCACCAGTGAACCCGCAAGAGACCCAGTACTTC
j_call: TRBJ2-5
v_call: TRBV18
clone_size: .
d_call: .

cdr3_aa: CSASGGRGNQPQHF
cdr3_nt: TGCAGTGCTTCAGGGGGCAGGGGCAATCAGCCCCAGCATTTT
j_call: TRBJ1-5
v_call: TRBV20-1
clone_size: .
d_call: TRBD1

cdr3_aa: CASSLHSSVQGFQETQYF
cdr3_nt: TGCGCCAGCAGCTTGCACTCTTCGGTCCAGGGCTTCCAAGAGACCCAGTACTTC
j_call: TRBJ2-5
v_call: TRBV5-1
clone_size: .
d_call: .

cdr3_aa: CASSPTLRAAYEQYF
cdr3_nt: TGTGCCAGCAGCCCCACCTTGAGAGCCGCCTACGAGCAGTACTTC
j_call: TRBJ2-7
v_call: TRBV4-2
clone_size: .
d_call: .

cdr3_aa: CASSYSAGTEAFF
cdr3_nt: TGCGCCAGCAGCTACTCGGCCGGCACTGAAGCTTTCTTT
j_call: TRBJ1-1
v_call: TRBV4-3
clone_size: few
d_call: .

cdr3_aa: CASRNLAGGSLETQYF
cdr3_nt: TGTGCCAGCAGAAATTTAGCGGGAGGGTCCTTGGAGACCCAGTACTTC
j_call: TRBJ2-5
v_call: TRBV6-2/TRBV6-3
clone_size: few
d_call: TRBD2

cdr3_aa: CASSYFQGSGELFF
cdr3_nt: TGTGCCAGCAGTTACTTTCAGGGTTCCGGGGAGCTGTTTTTT
j_call: TRBJ2-2
v_call: TRBV6-5
clone_size: .
d_call: .

cdr3_aa: CASSSTGGASTEAFF
cdr3_nt: TGCGCCAGCAGCTCTACAGGGGGCGCGAGCACTGAAGCTTTCTTT
j_call: TRBJ1-1
v_call: TRBV5-1
clone_size: few
d_call: TRBD1

cdr3_aa: CSANHRDGEKLFF
cdr3_nt: TGCAGTGCTAACCACAGGGATGGGGAAAAACTGTTTTTT
j_call: TRBJ1-4
v_call: TRBV20-1
clone_size: few
d_call: .

cdr3_aa: CASSTAGVSGYTF
cdr3_nt: TGCGCCAGCAGCACAGCAGGGGTCAGCGGCTACACCTTC
j_call: TRBJ1-2
v_call: TRBV5-1
clone_size: few
d_call: .

cdr3_aa: CASTDPLSGSSTDTQYF
cdr3_nt: TGTGCCAGCACCGACCCCCTTAGCGGGTCTAGCACAGATACGCAGTATTTT
j_call: TRBJ2-3
v_call: TRBV7-9
clone_size: .
d_call: TRBD2

cdr3_aa: CSVRPGPGNEQFF
cdr3_nt: TGCAGCGTGAGGCCGGGCCCTGGGAATGAGCAGTTCTTC
j_call: TRBJ2-1
v_call: TRBV29-1
clone_size: few
d_call: .

cdr3_aa: CASSVAPQTGYEQYF
cdr3_nt: TGTGCCAGCAGTGTCGCTCCACAGACAGGTTACGAGCAGTACTTC
j_call: TRBJ2-7
v_call: TRBV6-1
clone_size: .
d_call: .

cdr3_aa: CASSNLPGEKLFF
cdr3_nt: TGTGCCAGCAGCAATCTCCCCGGGGAAAAACTGTTTTTT
j_call: TRBJ1-4
v_call: TRBV6-1
clone_size: once
d_call: .

cdr3_aa: CASSLSFGGRSNTEAFF
cdr3_nt: TGTGCCAGCAGTTTATCGTTCGGGGGTCGCTCAAACACTGAAGCTTTCTTT
j_call: TRBJ1-1
v_call: TRBV27
clone_size: .
d_call: .

cdr3_aa: CASSKTSSYEQFF
cdr3_nt: TGTGCCAGCAGTAAGACTAGCAGCTATGAGCAGTTCTTC
j_call: TRBJ2-1
v_call: TRBV6-2/TRBV6-3
clone_size: few
d_call: TRBD2

cdr3_aa: CASSLVPSSKREYYEQYF
cdr3_nt: TGTGCCAGCAGCTTAGTCCCCTCATCTAAGCGGGAGTACTACGAGCAGTACTTC
j_call: TRBJ2-7
v_call: TRBV11-2
clone_size: few
d_call: TRBD2

cdr3_aa: CASSLSQGVLAKNIQYF
cdr3_nt: TGTGCCAGCAGCTTGTCACAGGGAGTATTAGCCAAAAACATTCAGTACTTC
j_call: TRBJ2-4
v_call: TRBV7-2
clone_size: few
d_call: .

cdr3_aa: CASSPRTGVQETQYF
cdr3_nt: TGTGCCAGCTCACCCCGGACAGGGGTACAAGAGACCCAGTACTTC
j_call: TRBJ2-5
v_call: TRBV18
clone_size: few
d_call: TRBD1

cdr3_aa: CAISPTPGETQYF
cdr3_nt: TGTGCCATCAGTCCCACTCCGGGGGAGACCCAGTACTTC
j_call: TRBJ2-5
v_call: TRBV10-3
clone_size: few
d_call: .